This TCR beta chain was sequenced for a study of glioma-infiltrating T cells after dendritic cell vaccination. Study results and caveats: Complete blood and tumor specimen sets were limited to few patients.

There are 15 residues in the CDR3. The V end lost 1 base, the J end lost 1 base, and 10 bases lay between the germline ends. Germline-derived CDR1 and CDR2 are SGHNT and YENEEA. Assay used: immunoSEQ multiplex PCR; TCRdb lists only in-frame clones, some missing. This sample has 70,000 to 100,000 clones; roughly four fifths occur once, and the top ten carry 6% to 8%. Time point described: after dendritic cell vaccination, including at tumor progression/relapse. Turning to this clone: Its antigen remains unidentified.

This sequence joins TRBV11-3 and TRBJ1-1, with D possibly being TRBD1 (5 bases). The sequence was obtained from a human donor with glioblastoma. The input for sequencing was blood, taken after dendritic cell vaccination. The DNA of the CDR3 is TGTGCCAGCAGCTTAGGGGGGGGTGCGAACACTGAAGCTTTCTTT. Translating it yields CASSLGGGANTEAFF.